This T cell receptor beta chain was identified in a study of cytomegalovirus exposure and HLA in healthy donors. Study context: Prior work identified 120 million or so unique TCR beta sequences in some 180 million T cells.

J lost 6 bases, V lost 5 bases, and 6 bases had no gene match. Germline lookup yields CDR1 SGHVS and CDR2 FNYEAQ. This CDR3 spans 15 amino acids. Researchers ran the PCR with 60 Vbeta and 13 Jbeta primers. Profiled with immunoSEQ multiplex PCR; TCRdb holds only in-frame clones, not every one. The table records over 80,000 clones, roughly 76% of them present only once. The chain combines TRBV7-6 with TRBJ2-1; 11 nucleotides align to TRBD2. Sequencing was carried out using PBMCs. The sequence derives from a man aged 35 to 55 in good health and CMV-seronegative. In DNA form, the CDR3 reads TGTGCCAGCAGCCCTCTAGCGGGGGGCCGCAATGAGCAGTTCTTC. This encodes CASSPLAGGRNEQFF.